This record concerns one T cell receptor (beta chain) sequence. An end of the junction differs from the germline gene, which may be a read error. Generated by immunoSEQ multiplex PCR, the TCRdb table keeps only in-frame clones and is missing some. The sample lists roughly 100,000 clones; about 88% were seen once. The record originates from a study of blood T cell repertoires in COVID-19. Sequencing input: peripheral blood. The clonotype originates from a woman of 80 years or more with active COVID-19.

The CDR3 here is CASSPEGARDQETQYF. The CDR3, as DNA: TGCGCCAGCAGCCCCGAAGGGGCGCGGGACCAGGAGACCCAGTACTTC. The chain links TRBV4-1 to TRBJ2-5; weak D call: TRBD2 (6 bases). Germline CDR1 and CDR2: MGHRA and YSYEKL. The CDR3 totals 16 residues.